A selection of T cell receptor beta chains follows, all from one sample in a study of T cells after yellow fever vaccination. TCRdb re-analysed the 5' RACE reads in MiXCR, keeping a single row per CDR3 protein. The sample holds 610,000 or so distinct CDR3 sequences, around an eighth seen once. The source was PBMCs, collected on the day of the yellow fever booster vaccination. These receptors were collected from a man aged 30 to 39 who received the YFV17D yellow fever vaccine. CDR3s include the opening cysteine and the closing phenylalanine or tryptophan. The order of the fields is CDR3 DNA, CDR3 protein, V gene, J gene, clone size, D gene. The D gene is left open where the match is weak. Size values are once, few and many counts, or a class for expanded clones, and some rows have none.

CDR3nt: TGTGCCAGCAGCCAAAAGTCCGGGACAGGTAATCCCTACGAGCAGTACTTC
CDR3aa: CASSQKSGTGNPYEQYF
v_gene: TRBV3-1
j_gene: TRBJ2-7
abundance: few
d_gene: TRBD1

CDR3nt: TGTGCCAGCAGGTCAGGGACTAGCGGACCCTACGAGCAGTACTTC
CDR3aa: CASRSGTSGPYEQYF
v_gene: TRBV5-4
j_gene: TRBJ2-7
abundance: few
d_gene: TRBD2

CDR3nt: TGTGCCAGTAGTATAGGTAAAGAGATGAACACTGAAGCTTTCTTT
CDR3aa: CASSIGKEMNTEAFF
v_gene: TRBV19
j_gene: TRBJ1-1
abundance: NA
d_gene: NA

CDR3nt: TGTGCCAGCAGCCTGGGACTAGCGGATACTCAAGAGACCCAGTACTTC
CDR3aa: CASSLGLADTQETQYF
v_gene: TRBV5-4
j_gene: TRBJ2-5
abundance: NA
d_gene: TRBD2

CDR3nt: TGTGCCAGCAGTTGGCAGGGCCCGAATCAGCCCCAGCATTTT
CDR3aa: CASSWQGPNQPQHF
v_gene: TRBV28
j_gene: TRBJ1-5
abundance: few
d_gene: NA

CDR3nt: TGTGCCAGTAGTGTACTGGGGACTAGCTATAGCACCGGGGAGCTGTTTTTT
CDR3aa: CASSVLGTSYSTGELFF
v_gene: TRBV19
j_gene: TRBJ2-2
abundance: NA
d_gene: TRBD2

CDR3nt: TGCGCCAGCAGCCTCCCTGGCGGGGCGAACACCGGGGAGCTGTTTTTT
CDR3aa: CASSLPGGANTGELFF
v_gene: TRBV5-1
j_gene: TRBJ2-2
abundance: few
d_gene: NA

CDR3nt: TGTGCCAGCAGCTTCGGACTAGCGGGAGTCACCGGGGAGCTGTTTTTT
CDR3aa: CASSFGLAGVTGELFF
v_gene: TRBV7-2
j_gene: TRBJ2-2
abundance: few
d_gene: TRBD2

CDR3nt: TGTGCCAGCAGCTTTAGGGCAGAAAACTATGGCTACACCTTC
CDR3aa: CASSFRAENYGYTF
v_gene: TRBV7-2
j_gene: TRBJ1-2
abundance: NA
d_gene: NA

CDR3nt: TGCAGTGCTGGAGGGACTAGCAGCACCAATGAGCAGTTCTTC
CDR3aa: CSAGGTSSTNEQFF
v_gene: TRBV20-1
j_gene: TRBJ2-1
abundance: NA
d_gene: TRBD2

CDR3nt: TGTGCCAGTAGTATTTCGGGGGCTAGGACTGAAGCTTTCTTT
CDR3aa: CASSISGARTEAFF
v_gene: TRBV19
j_gene: TRBJ1-1
abundance: NA
d_gene: NA

CDR3nt: TGTGCCAGCAGCATGCTAGCGGGAGGACCAGATACGCAGTATTTT
CDR3aa: CASSMLAGGPDTQYF
v_gene: TRBV7-3
j_gene: TRBJ2-3
abundance: few
d_gene: TRBD2

CDR3nt: TGTGCCATCAGTGAAGGGGACTATGGCTACACCTTC
CDR3aa: CAISEGDYGYTF
v_gene: TRBV10-3
j_gene: TRBJ1-2
abundance: NA
d_gene: NA

CDR3nt: TGTGCCAGCAGTCGGGGGGACGCTACGACCTACGAGCAGTACTTC
CDR3aa: CASSRGDATTYEQYF
v_gene: TRBV28
j_gene: TRBJ2-7
abundance: few
d_gene: TRBD2

CDR3nt: TGTGCCAGCAGCTTTGACATAGAGATCTACGAGCAGTACTTC
CDR3aa: CASSFDIEIYEQYF
v_gene: TRBV5-4
j_gene: TRBJ2-7
abundance: NA
d_gene: NA

CDR3nt: TGTGCCATCTGTTTATTGGCGGTTGGGTACAGGCAGCAAGAGACCCAGTACTTC
CDR3aa: CAICLLAVGYRQQETQYF
v_gene: TRBV3-1
j_gene: TRBJ2-5
abundance: NA
d_gene: NA

CDR3nt: TGTGCCATCAGTGAGTCAACAGAGAACACTGAAGCTTTCTTT
CDR3aa: CAISESTENTEAFF
v_gene: TRBV10-3
j_gene: TRBJ1-1
abundance: NA
d_gene: NA

CDR3nt: TGCAGTGCCTCCCGGACTAGCGGGAGGGGTACCGGTTTGTCTTCCAAAAACATTCAGTACTTC
CDR3aa: CSASRTSGRGTGLSSKNIQYF
v_gene: TRBV20-1
j_gene: TRBJ2-4
abundance: many
d_gene: TRBD2

CDR3nt: TGTGCCAGCAGCCCTAATAGCGGGAGTCTCAGTGAGCAGTTCTTC
CDR3aa: CASSPNSGSLSEQFF
v_gene: TRBV7-3
j_gene: TRBJ2-1
abundance: NA
d_gene: TRBD2

CDR3nt: TGCGCCAGCAGCCTATTCCCCGGGACTAGCGGGCCTACAGATACGCAGTATTTT
CDR3aa: CASSLFPGTSGPTDTQYF
v_gene: TRBV10-2
j_gene: TRBJ2-3
abundance: many
d_gene: TRBD2

CDR3nt: TGTGCCAGCAGCTTGACAGGGGGCGAAGAGGAAAAACTGTTTTTT
CDR3aa: CASSLTGGEEEKLFF
v_gene: TRBV7-2
j_gene: TRBJ1-4
abundance: few
d_gene: TRBD1

CDR3nt: TGTGCCACCGGGCTAGCCAATGAGCAGTTCTTC
CDR3aa: CATGLANEQFF
v_gene: TRBV12-3/TRBV12-4
j_gene: TRBJ2-1
abundance: many
d_gene: NA

CDR3nt: TGTGCCAGCAGCGGCCCCACTGAAAAACTGTTTTTT
CDR3aa: CASSGPTEKLFF
v_gene: TRBV7-9
j_gene: TRBJ1-4
abundance: few
d_gene: NA

CDR3nt: TGCGCCAGTACACCAAGACCGGGACTAGCGCTGGGAGATACGCAGTATTTT
CDR3aa: CASTPRPGLALGDTQYF
v_gene: TRBV4-3
j_gene: TRBJ2-3
abundance: NA
d_gene: TRBD2

CDR3nt: TGTGCCAGCAGTTCCTCCGGGACAGTCTACGAGCAGTACTTC
CDR3aa: CASSSSGTVYEQYF
v_gene: TRBV28
j_gene: TRBJ2-7
abundance: many
d_gene: TRBD1

CDR3nt: TGTGCCTTCTGCACCGGCTCGGGCGGGAGAAGGACAGATACGCAGTATTTT
CDR3aa: CAFCTGSGGRRTDTQYF
v_gene: TRBV2
j_gene: TRBJ2-3
abundance: NA
d_gene: TRBD2

CDR3nt: TGTGCCAGCAGCCAAAGGGGAAAAGGGACAGCTTCCTACGAGCAGTACTTC
CDR3aa: CASSQRGKGTASYEQYF
v_gene: TRBV6-1
j_gene: TRBJ2-7
abundance: NA
d_gene: TRBD1

CDR3nt: TGCAGTGCTAGAGGTCAGAATGAAGCTTTCTTT
CDR3aa: CSARGQNEAFF
v_gene: TRBV20-1
j_gene: TRBJ1-1
abundance: NA
d_gene: NA

CDR3nt: TGTGCCAGCAGCCTAGTTGAAGGGGCGTTTGGCTACACCTTC
CDR3aa: CASSLVEGAFGYTF
v_gene: TRBV14
j_gene: TRBJ1-2
abundance: few
d_gene: NA

CDR3nt: TGTGCCAGCAGCTACCTTGGGACTAGCGGGAGGGCCATGGGGCTTTACGAGCAGTACTTC
CDR3aa: CASSYLGTSGRAMGLYEQYF
v_gene: TRBV5-4
j_gene: TRBJ2-7
abundance: NA
d_gene: TRBD2

CDR3nt: TGTGCCAGCACCTCCAACGGTCGCTTAGAGACCCAGTACTTC
CDR3aa: CASTSNGRLETQYF
v_gene: TRBV5-4
j_gene: TRBJ2-5
abundance: NA
d_gene: NA